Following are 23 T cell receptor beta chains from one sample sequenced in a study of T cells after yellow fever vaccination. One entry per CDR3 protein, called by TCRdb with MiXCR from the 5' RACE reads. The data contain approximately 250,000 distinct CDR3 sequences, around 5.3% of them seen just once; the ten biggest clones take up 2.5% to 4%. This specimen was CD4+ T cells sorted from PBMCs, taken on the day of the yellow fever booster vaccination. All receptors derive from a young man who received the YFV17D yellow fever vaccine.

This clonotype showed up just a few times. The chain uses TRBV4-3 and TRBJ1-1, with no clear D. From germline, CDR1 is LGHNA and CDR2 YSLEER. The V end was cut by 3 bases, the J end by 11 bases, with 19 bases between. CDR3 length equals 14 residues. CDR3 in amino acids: CASSQVSHGANAFF. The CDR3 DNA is TGCGCCAGCAGCCAGGTTTCCCACGGCGCAAACGCTTTCTTT.

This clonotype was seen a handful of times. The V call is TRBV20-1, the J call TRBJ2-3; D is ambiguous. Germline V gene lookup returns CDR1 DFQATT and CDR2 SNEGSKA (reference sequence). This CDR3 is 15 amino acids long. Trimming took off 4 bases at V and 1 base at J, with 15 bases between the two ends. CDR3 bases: TGCAGTGCTAAGTTTGGCGGTTCGGGCACAGATACGCAGTATTTT. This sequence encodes CSAKFGGSGTDTQYF.

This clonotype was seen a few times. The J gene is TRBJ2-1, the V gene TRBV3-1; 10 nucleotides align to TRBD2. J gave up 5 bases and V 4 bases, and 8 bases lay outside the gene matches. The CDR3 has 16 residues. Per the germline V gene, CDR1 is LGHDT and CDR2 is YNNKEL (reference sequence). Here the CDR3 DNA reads TGTGCCAGCAGCCCTCTCAGCGGGGGGGCTAACAATGAGCAGTTCTTC. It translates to CASSPLSGGANNEQFF.

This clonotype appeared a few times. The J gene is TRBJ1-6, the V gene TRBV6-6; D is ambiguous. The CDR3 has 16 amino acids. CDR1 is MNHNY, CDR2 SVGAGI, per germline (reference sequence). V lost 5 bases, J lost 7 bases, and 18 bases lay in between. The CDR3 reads CASSQREAVGNSPLHF. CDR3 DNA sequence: TGTGCCAGCAGTCAACGGGAAGCAGTCGGAAATTCACCCCTCCACTTT.

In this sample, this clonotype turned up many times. The chain's CDR3 is CASSLAGGGGYTF. In nucleotides, the CDR3 is TGTGCCAGCAGCTTGGCCGGAGGGGGTGGCTACACCTTC. The chain has TRBV5-5 and TRBJ1-2; tentative D call: TRBD1 (6 bases). In germline, CDR1 is SGHKS, CDR2 YYEKEE (reference sequence). The CDR3 is made up of 13 amino acids. Trimming left V 0 bases short and J 7 bases short, with 10 bases between.

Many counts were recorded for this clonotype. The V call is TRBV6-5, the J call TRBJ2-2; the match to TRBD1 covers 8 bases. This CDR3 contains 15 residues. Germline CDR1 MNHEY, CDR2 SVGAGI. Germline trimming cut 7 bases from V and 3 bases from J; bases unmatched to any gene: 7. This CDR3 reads CASTQDRGYTGELFF. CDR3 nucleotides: TGTGCCAGCACCCAAGACAGGGGATACACCGGGGAGCTGTTTTTT.

The CDR3 coding sequence is TGCGCCAGCAGCTTGGGCATTGGGCCCGGGGGGACCCAGTACTTC. This codes for CASSLGIGPGGTQYF. This chain connects TRBV5-1 to TRBJ2-5; possible D gene TRBD2, 6 bases. The CDR3 covers 15 residues. From germline, CDR1 is SGHRS and CDR2 YFSETQ. V was cut by 0 bases and J by 7 bases, with 16 bases left in between.

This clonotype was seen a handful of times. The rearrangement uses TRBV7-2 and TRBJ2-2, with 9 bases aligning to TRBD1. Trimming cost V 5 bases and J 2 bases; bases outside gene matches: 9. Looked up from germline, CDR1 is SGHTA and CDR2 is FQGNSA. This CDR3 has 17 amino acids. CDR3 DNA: TGTGCCAGCAGCGCTACCTTGGGACAGGGAAACACCGGGGAGCTGTTTTTT. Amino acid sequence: CASSATLGQGNTGELFF.

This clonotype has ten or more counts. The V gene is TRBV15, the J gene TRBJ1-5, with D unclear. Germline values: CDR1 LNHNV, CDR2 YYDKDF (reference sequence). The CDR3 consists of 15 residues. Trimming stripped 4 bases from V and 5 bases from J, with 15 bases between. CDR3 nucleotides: TGTGCCACCAGCATCCCCACAGCCCCCTATCAGCCCCAGCATTTT. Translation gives CATSIPTAPYQPQHF.

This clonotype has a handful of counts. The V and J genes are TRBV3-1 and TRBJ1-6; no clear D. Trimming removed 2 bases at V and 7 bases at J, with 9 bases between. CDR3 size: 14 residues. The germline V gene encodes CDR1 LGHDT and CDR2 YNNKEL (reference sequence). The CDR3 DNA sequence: TGTGCCAGCAGCCAATCAGTCTCGAATTCACCCCTCCACTTT. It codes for CASSQSVSNSPLHF. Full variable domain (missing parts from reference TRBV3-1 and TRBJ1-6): DTAVSQTPKYLVTQMGNDKSIKCEQNLGHDTMYWYKQDSKKFLKIMFSYNNKELIINETVPNRFSPKSPDKAHLNLHINSLELGDSAVYFCASSQSVSNSPLHFGNGTRLTVT.

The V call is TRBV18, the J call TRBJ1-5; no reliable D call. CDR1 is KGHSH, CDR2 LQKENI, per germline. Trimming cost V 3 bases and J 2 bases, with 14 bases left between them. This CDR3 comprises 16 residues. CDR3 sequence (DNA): TGTGCCAGCTCACCCCCTGGTAGGGTAGGCAATCAGCCCCAGCATTTT. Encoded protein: CASSPPGRVGNQPQHF.

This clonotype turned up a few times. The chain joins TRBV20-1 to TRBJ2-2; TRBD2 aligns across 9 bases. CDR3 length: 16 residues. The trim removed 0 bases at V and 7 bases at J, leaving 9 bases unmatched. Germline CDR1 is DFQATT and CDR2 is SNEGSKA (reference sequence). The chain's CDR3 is CSARDLQRGVGGELFF. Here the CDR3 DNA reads TGCAGTGCTAGAGACCTCCAGCGGGGGGTTGGCGGGGAGCTGTTTTTT.

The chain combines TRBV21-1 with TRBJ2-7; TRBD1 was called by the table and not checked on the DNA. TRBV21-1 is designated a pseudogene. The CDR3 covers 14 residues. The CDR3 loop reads CARRSGQGWYEQYV. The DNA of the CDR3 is TGTGCCAGGCGCTCGGGACAGGGGTGGTACGAGCAGTACGTC.

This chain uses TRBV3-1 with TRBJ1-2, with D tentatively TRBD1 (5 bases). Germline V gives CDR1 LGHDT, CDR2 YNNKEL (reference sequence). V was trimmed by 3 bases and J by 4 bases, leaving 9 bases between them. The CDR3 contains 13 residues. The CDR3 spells CASSQSGGYGYTF. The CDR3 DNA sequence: TGTGCCAGCAGCCAGAGCGGGGGCTATGGCTACACCTTC. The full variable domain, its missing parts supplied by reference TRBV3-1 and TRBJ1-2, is DTAVSQTPKYLVTQMGNDKSIKCEQNLGHDTMYWYKQDSKKFLKIMFSYNNKELIINETVPNRFSPKSPDKAHLNLHINSLELGDSAVYFCASSQSGGYGYTFGSGTRLTVV.

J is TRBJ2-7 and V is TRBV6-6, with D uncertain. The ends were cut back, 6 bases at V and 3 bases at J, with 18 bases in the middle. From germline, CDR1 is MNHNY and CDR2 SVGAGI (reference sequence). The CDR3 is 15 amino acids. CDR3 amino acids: CASSLTPMGIYEQYF. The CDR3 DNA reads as TGTGCCAGCAGCCTCACACCTATGGGGATCTACGAGCAGTACTTC.

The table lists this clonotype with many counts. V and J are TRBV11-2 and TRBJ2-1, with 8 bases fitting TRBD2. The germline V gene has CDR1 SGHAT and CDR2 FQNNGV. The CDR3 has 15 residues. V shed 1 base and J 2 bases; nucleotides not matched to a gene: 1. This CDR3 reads CASSLVRGAYNEQFF. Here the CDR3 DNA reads TGTGCCAGCAGCTTAGTGCGGGGGGCCTACAATGAGCAGTTCTTC.

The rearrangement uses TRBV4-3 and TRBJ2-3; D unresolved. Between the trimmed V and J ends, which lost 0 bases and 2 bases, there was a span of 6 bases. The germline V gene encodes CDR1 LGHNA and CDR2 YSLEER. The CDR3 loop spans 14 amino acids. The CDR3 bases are TGCGCCAGCAGCCAAGATCCAGTCACAGATACGCAGTATTTT. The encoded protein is CASSQDPVTDTQYF.

The CDR3 DNA reads as TGTGCCAGCAGTTACCCGGGACAGGGAGGCTCTGGGGCCAACGTCCTGACTTTC. This gives the protein CASSYPGQGGSGANVLTF. The genes are TRBV6-2 or TRBV6-3 and TRBJ2-6; 9 positions match TRBD1. Germline V CDR1 and CDR2: MNHEY, SVGEGT. V gave up 2 bases and J gave up 0 bases; unmatched junction bases: 5. CDR3 length equals 18 residues.

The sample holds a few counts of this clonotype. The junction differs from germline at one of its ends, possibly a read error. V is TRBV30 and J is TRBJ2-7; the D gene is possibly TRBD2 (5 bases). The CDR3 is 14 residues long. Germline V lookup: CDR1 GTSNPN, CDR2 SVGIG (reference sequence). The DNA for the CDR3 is TGTGCCTGGAGTAAGGAAATTCCCGGCAGCGAGGGAACTTTC. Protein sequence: CAWSKEIPGSEGTF.

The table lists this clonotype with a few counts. CDR3: CASTLGTSGGTQYF. DNA of the CDR3: TGTGCCAGCACACTAGGGACTAGCGGCGGGACCCAGTACTTC. This chain joins TRBV12-3 or TRBV12-4 and TRBJ2-5, with 11 bases identical to TRBD2. After removal of 7 bases from V and 7 bases from J, the junction contained 8 bases not matched to a gene. The CDR3 loop spans 14 amino acids.

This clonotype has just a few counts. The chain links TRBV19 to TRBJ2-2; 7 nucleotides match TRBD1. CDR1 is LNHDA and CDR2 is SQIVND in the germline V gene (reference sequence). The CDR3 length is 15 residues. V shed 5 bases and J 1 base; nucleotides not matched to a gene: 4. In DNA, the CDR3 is TGTGCCAGTAGTTCTCGGGACAGGAACACCGGGGAGCTGTTTTTT. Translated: CASSSRDRNTGELFF.

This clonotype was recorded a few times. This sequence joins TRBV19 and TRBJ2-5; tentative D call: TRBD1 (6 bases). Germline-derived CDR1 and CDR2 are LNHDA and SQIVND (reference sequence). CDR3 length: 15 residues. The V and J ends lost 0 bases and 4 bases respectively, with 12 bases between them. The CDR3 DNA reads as TGTGCCAGTAGTATAGATCGGATAGGGGGAGAGACCCAGTACTTC. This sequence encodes CASSIDRIGGETQYF.

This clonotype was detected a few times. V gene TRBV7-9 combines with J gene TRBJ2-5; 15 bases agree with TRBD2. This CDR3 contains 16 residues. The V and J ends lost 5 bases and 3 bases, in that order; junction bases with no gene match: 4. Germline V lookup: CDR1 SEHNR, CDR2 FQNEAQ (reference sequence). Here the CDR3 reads CASSQGLAGGEETQYF. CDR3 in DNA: TGTGCCAGCAGCCAAGGACTAGCGGGGGGGGAAGAGACCCAGTACTTC.